This T cell receptor beta chain was sequenced in a study of blood T cell repertoires in COVID-19. At the level of the study: Spain, Italy and the United States supplied samples that represented acute and convalescent COVID-19. PBMCs, B-cell-depleted T cells, or T cells provided the cDNA or gDNA that made up the material.

In the study's own analysis: Using reference gene primer amplification, nucleated cell counts were estimated. Assay: immunoSEQ multiplex PCR; the TCRdb copy retains only in-frame clones and omits some. The DNA gave D and trimming, while V, J and clone size come from that table. There are over 20,000 clones in the sample; 85% to 90% occur only once, and 15% to 20% lies in the top ten. The count of this clone is one. Germline values: CDR1 MGHRA, CDR2 YSYEKL. Unmatched junction bases numbered 7, after V lost 0 bases and J lost 3 bases. The CDR3 totals 17 residues. Sequenced material: peripheral blood. The V gene is TRBV4-1, the J gene TRBJ1-4, with 7 bases lining up with TRBD1. This TCR came from a man between 70 and 80 years old with active COVID-19. This chain's CDR3 is CASSQEGTGQPNEKLFF. The CDR3 DNA is TGCGCCAGCAGCCAAGAAGGGACGGGACAGCCTAATGAAAAACTGTTTTTT.